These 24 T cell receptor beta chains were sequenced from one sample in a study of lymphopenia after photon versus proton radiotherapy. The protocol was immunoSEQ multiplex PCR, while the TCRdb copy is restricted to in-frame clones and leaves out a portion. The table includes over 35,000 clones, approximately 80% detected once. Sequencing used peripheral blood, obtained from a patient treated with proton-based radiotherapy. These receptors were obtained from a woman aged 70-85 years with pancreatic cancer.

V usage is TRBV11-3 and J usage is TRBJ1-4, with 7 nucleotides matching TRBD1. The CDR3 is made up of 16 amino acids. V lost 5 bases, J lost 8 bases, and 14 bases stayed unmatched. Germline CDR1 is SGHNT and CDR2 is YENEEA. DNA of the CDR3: TGTGCCAGCAGCCTCCGACAGGGTTTATGGAAAGAAAAACTGTTTTTT. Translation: CASSLRQGLWKEKLFF.

The CDR3 here is CASSLAGGPETQYF. In DNA form, the CDR3 reads TGCGCCAGCAGCTTGGCTGGGGGCCCTGAGACCCAGTACTTC. The chain couples TRBV5-1 to TRBJ2-5, with a possible D match to TRBD1 (6 bases). V was shortened by 0 bases and J by 5 bases, with 11 bases between the two germline ends. The CDR3 totals 14 residues. From germline, CDR1 is SGHRS and CDR2 YFSETQ.

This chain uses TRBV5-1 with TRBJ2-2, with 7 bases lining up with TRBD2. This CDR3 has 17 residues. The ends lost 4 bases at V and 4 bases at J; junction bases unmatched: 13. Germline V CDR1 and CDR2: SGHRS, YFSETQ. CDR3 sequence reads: CASSRISSGLITGELFF. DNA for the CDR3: TGCGCCAGCAGCCGGATTTCTAGCGGACTCATCACCGGGGAGCTGTTTTTT. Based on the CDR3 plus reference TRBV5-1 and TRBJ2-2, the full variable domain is KAGVTQTPRYLIKTRGQQVTLSCSPISGHRSVSWYQQTPGQGLQFLFEYFSETQRNKGNFPGRFSGRQFSNSRSEMNVSTLELGDSALYLCASSRISSGLITGELFFGEGSRLTVL.

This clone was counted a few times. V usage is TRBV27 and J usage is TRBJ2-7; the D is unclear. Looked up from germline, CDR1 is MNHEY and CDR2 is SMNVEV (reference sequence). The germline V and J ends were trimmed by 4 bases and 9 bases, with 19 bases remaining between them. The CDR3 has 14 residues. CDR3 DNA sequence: TGTGCCAGCAGTTCCCGTTTGGTCTCGAAGGTGCAGTACTTC. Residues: CASSSRLVSKVQYF.

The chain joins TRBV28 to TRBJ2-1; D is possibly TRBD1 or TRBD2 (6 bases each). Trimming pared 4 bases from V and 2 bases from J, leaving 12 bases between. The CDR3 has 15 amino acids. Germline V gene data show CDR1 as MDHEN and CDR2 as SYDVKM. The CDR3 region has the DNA TGTGCCAGCAGTTATGGTAGGGGGGCCTACAATGAGCAGTTCTTC. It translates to CASSYGRGAYNEQFF.

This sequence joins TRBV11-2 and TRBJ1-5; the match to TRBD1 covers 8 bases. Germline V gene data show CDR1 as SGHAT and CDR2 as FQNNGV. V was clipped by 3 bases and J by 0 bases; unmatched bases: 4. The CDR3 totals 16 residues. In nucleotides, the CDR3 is TGTGCCAGCAGCTTGGAAGGACAGGGTAGCAATCAGCCCCAGCATTTT. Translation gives CASSLEGQGSNQPQHF.

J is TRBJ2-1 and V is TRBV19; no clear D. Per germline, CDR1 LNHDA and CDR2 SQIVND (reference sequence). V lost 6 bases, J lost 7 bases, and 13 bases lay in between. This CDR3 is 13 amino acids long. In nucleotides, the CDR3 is TGTGCCAGTAGCTCGACTTCCCTAAATGAGCAGTTCTTC. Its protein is CASSSTSLNEQFF.

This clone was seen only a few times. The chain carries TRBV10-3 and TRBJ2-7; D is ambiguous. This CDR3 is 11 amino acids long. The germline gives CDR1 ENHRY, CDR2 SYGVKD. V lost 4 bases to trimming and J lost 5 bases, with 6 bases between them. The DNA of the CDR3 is TGTGCCATCAGTGCCGGTAACGAGCAGTACTTC. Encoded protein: CAISAGNEQYF.

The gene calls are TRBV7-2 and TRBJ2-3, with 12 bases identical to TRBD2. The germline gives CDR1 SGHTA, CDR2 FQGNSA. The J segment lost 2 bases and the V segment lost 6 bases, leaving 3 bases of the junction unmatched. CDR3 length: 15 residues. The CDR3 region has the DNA TGTGCCAGCAGACGGACTAGCGGGAACACAGATACGCAGTATTTT. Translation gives CASRRTSGNTDTQYF.

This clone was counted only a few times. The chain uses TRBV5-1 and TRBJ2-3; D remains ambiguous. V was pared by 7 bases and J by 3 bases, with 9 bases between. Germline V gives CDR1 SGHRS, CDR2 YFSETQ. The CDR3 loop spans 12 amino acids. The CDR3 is CASGYLTDTQYF. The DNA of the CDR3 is TGCGCCAGCGGCTATTTAACAGATACGCAGTATTTT.

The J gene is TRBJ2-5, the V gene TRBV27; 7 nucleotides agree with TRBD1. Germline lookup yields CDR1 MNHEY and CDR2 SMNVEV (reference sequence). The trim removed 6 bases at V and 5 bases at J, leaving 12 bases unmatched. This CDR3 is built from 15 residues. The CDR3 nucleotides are TGTGCCAGCAGCTACAGGGGTATCGGTCGGGAGACCCAGTACTTC. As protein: CASSYRGIGRETQYF.

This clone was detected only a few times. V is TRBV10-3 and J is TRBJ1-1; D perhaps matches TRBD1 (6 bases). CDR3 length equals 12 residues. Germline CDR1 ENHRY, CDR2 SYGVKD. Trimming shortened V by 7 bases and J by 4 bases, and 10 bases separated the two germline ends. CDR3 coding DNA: TGTGCCATCAAGGGAGGGGGCACTGAAGCTTTCTTT. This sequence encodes CAIKGGGTEAFF.

Here the CDR3 reads CASSLQGNIQYF. CDR3 sequence (DNA): TGTGCCAGCAGCTTACAGGGAAACATTCAGTACTTC. The chain has TRBV7-9 and TRBJ2-4; D may be TRBD1 (5 bases). There are 12 residues in the CDR3. The germline V gene has CDR1 SEHNR and CDR2 FQNEAQ (reference sequence). The V end was cut by 2 bases, the J end by 6 bases, with 5 bases between.

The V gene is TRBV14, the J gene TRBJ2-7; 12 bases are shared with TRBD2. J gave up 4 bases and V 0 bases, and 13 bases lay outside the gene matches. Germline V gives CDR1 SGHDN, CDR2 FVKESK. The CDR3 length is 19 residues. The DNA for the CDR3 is TGTGCCAGCAGCCAAGACCCATCTTTATCGGGACTAGCGGGTTACGAGCAGTACTTC. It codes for CASSQDPSLSGLAGYEQYF. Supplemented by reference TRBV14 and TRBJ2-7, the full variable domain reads EAGVTQFPSHSVIEKGQTVTLRCDPISGHDNLYWYRRVMGKEIKFLLHFVKESKQDESGMPNNRFLAERTGGTYSTLKVQPAELEDSGVYFCASSQDPSLSGLAGYEQYFGPGTRLTVT.

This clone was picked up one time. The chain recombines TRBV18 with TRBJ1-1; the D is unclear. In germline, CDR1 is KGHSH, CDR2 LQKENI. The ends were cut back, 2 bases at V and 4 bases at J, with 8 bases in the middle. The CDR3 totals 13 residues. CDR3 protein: CASSPGEVTEAFF. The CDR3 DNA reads TGTGCCAGCTCACCAGGGGAAGTCACTGAAGCTTTCTTT.

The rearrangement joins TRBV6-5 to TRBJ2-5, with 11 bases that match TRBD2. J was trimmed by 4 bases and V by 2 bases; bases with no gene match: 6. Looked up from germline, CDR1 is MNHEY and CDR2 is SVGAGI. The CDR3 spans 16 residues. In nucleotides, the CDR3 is TGTGCCAGCAGTTACCTGACTAGCGGGGCGGGAGAGACCCAGTACTTC. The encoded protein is CASSYLTSGAGETQYF.

The CDR3 nucleotides read TGCGCCAGCAGCTTGGAGGGAACTAATGAAAAACTGTTTTTT. Its translation is CASSLEGTNEKLFF. The rearrangement links TRBV5-1 to TRBJ1-4; no clear D. Trimming took off 0 bases at V and 1 base at J, with 4 bases between the two ends. CDR3 length equals 14 residues. Germline CDR1 SGHRS, CDR2 YFSETQ.

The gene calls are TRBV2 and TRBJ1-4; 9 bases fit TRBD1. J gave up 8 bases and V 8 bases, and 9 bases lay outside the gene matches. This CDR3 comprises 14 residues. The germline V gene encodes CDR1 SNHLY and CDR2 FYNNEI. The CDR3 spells CASSRTGEREKLFF. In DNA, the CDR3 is TGTGCCAGCTCACGGACAGGGGAAAGGGAAAAACTGTTTTTT.

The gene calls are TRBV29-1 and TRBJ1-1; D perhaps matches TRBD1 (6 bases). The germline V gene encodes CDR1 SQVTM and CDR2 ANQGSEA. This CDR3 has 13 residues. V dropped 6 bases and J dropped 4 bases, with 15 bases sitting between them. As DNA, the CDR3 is TGCAGCGTCTCTACAGGGTGGGGCACTGAAGCTTTCTTT. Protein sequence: CSVSTGWGTEAFF.

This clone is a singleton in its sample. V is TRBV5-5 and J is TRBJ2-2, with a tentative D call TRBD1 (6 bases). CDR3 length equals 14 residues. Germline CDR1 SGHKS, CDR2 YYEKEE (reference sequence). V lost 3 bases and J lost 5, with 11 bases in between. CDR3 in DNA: TGTGCCAGCAGCTCAGGGGCGGAAACCGGGGAGCTGTTTTTT. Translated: CASSSGAETGELFF.

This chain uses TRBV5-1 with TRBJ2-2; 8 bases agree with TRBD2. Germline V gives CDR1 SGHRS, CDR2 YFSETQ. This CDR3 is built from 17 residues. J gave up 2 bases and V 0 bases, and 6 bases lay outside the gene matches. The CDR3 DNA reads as TGCGCCAGCAGCTTGGGCGGTAGCGGGGTAAACACCGGGGAGCTGTTTTTT. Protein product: CASSLGGSGVNTGELFF.

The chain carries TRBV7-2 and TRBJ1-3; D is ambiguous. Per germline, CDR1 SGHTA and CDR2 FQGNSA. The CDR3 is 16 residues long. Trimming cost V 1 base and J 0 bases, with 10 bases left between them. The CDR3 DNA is TGTGCCAGCAGCTTAGATACGGTCCCCTCTGGAAACACCATATATTTT. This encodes CASSLDTVPSGNTIYF.

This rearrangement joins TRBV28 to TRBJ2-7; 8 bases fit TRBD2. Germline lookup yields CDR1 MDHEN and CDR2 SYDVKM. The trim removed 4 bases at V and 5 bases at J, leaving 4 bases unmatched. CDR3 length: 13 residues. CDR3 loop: CASSWSGSNEQYF. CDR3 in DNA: TGTGCCAGCAGTTGGAGCGGGAGTAACGAGCAGTACTTC.

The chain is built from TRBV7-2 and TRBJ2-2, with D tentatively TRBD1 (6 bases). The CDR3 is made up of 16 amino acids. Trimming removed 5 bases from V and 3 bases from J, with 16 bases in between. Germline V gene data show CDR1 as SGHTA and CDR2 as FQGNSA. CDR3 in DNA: TGTGCCAGCAGCCCAAAGGGGACACTCTACACCGGGGAGCTGTTTTTT. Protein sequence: CASSPKGTLYTGELFF.